This T cell receptor beta chain appears in the sequencing data of a study of cytomegalovirus exposure and HLA in healthy donors (dated by TCRdb to about 2017). Background on the whole study: In an earlier analysis of under 600 of the donors, roughly 300 Gb of sequence data and 117 million unique TCR beta sequences from about 179 million T cells were reported. Approximately 310 gigabases of sequencing data and 91 million or so unique TCR sequences made up an early release that covered approximately 700 HLA-typed donors. Donor age, sex, ethnicity and CMV serostatus were collected together with the repertoire data. Typing coverage differed by locus: A, B, C, DRB1 and DQB1 were typed in about 629-640 donors, DQA1 in approximately 520, DPA1 in some 610, and DPB1 in around 440. In addition to the first cohort of 666 subjects, a separate validation cohort of about 120 different subjects was used. To decide whether each TCR beta V gene segment behaved as functional or pseudogenic, an earlier analysis of some 580 of the donors relied on high-throughput TCR beta sequencing. To predict cytomegalovirus infection status, the study combined high-throughput TCR immunosequencing, statistical association of individual TCRs with disease status, and machine learning. About 5 DR-DQ haplotypes were handled as single units for association and clustering, since linkage in the cohort was strong. The study was designed to test whether signatures of past pathogen exposure could be identified by cataloging public T cell receptors. HLA typing covered class I and class II loci at four-digit resolution. In a later analysis, previously published TCR beta repertoires from some 640 donors were re-analyzed and high-resolution HLA genotyping was added so that TCR occurrence patterns could be studied. In a later genetic analysis, genome-wide SNP genotypes for 398 of the 666 donors were used, and that subset was treated as a discovery cohort. Among the 398 genotyped donors, about 85% belonged to the genetic ancestry cluster associated with self-reported Caucasian donors. The study used immunosequencing to profile the T cell repertoires of approximately 690 subjects and linked those repertoires to cytomegalovirus serostatus. Rather than drawing on any new phenotypic data, the later analysis identified candidate immune exposures from TCR beta sequences and the way those sequences occurred across donors. All discovery cohort repertoires had been generated using a single sequencing platform. Across under 500 genotyped donors of the cohort, an average of about 240,000 unique TCR beta nucleotide sequences per donor were sequenced, and around 20% of those sequences were non-productive.

Library generation was performed with the immunoSEQ multiplex PCR assay. The multiplex PCR relied on a mix of 60 forward primers for TCR Vbeta segments and 13 reverse primers for TCR Jbeta segments. Amplification of the CDR3 region of rearranged TCR beta genes was performed with a multiplex PCR assay on genomic DNA. The Illumina HiSeq System was used to sequence the amplified TCR beta libraries as 87-base-pair reads. The published analysis was carried out like this. In a later analysis, roughly 80 million unique TCR beta chains were counted across the 650 to 700 repertoires, and roughly 9.9 million of these chains were shared by at least two donors. Raw reads were error-corrected and collapsed into unique sequences by a nearest-neighbor algorithm in which closely related sequences were merged to remove PCR and sequencing errors. Alignment of CDR3 sequences to IMGT reference sequences was used to assign V, D and J gene segments. For a sequence to be retained, a match of at least six nucleotides to both a V gene segment and a J gene segment was required. Rearrangements were called productive when the CDR3 lacked stop codons and stayed in frame with V and J; all others were non-productive. Following IMGT convention, CDR3 was defined as the stretch from the second conserved V-encoded cysteine to the conserved J-encoded phenylalanine. The earlier analysis of roughly 590 of the donors excluded any sequence lacking an unambiguous match to a single V gene segment. In an earlier analysis of around 590 of the donors, a V segment was called functional when productive rearrangements were above 56.7%, and segregating when the standard deviation between donors exceeded 5%. A statistical classification framework was built for diagnosing cytomegalovirus status from the catalog of TCR beta chain sequences. A later analysis assigned V and J genes by comparing TCR nucleotide sequences with IMGT/GENE-DB human TR gene sequences. In a later analysis, CDR3 sequences and most-parsimonious VDJ recombination scenarios were assigned using the TCRdist pipeline. In a later analysis, each TCR beta chain was defined by its CDR3 amino acid sequence together with its V-gene family, and reads without a unique V-gene family were excluded. As a way to deal with suspected cross-contamination and a sequencing artifact, a later analysis dropped nearly 600 nucleotide sequences that were highly shared and had low generation probability. A later analysis calculated a clonal expansion index for each public chain from normalized within-repertoire ranks of inferred template counts. In a later analysis, generation probabilities were computed using a VDJ recombination model fitted to out-of-frame rearrangements, and the results were checked against IGoR. In a later analysis, hypergeometric tests were used to score TCR-TCR, TCR-HLA and TCR-CMV co-occurrence, with a repertoire-size bias correction applied to TCR pairs. A later analysis estimated false discovery rates by permuting HLA or CMV assignments 20 times. In a later analysis, co-occurring TCRs were grouped with DBSCAN, and TCRdist sequence similarity was added when clustering was performed within HLA-allele-positive subsets. For co-occurrence clustering, repertoires with fewer than 30,000 or more than 120,000 public chains were excluded, along with roughly 5 repertoires with anomalous nucleotide sharing. What TCRdb holds here is the immuneACCESS table cut down to in-frame rearrangements. Part of the clones is not present; checked against another copy, under half of the missing clones reflect an unresolved V gene, and the others are unexplained. V, J and clone size are those of that table, while D and trimming were read from the DNA. In this sample the table shows tens of thousands of clones, approximately 71% of which occur a single time. The ten largest clones add up to 2.2% of the sample.

A single count supports this clone. The clone's antigen remains unknown. Base qualities are not provided; no much larger clone lies one nucleotide away. Trimming leaves V shorter by 4 bases and J shorter by 7 bases, with the junction holding 4 bases beyond the gene matches. CDR1 and CDR2 were assigned from the germline V gene as KGHSH and LQKENI. Its CDR3 holds 13 amino acids, cysteine through phenylalanine. Only the CDR3 DNA is retained, 39 bases long and in frame from the first base. Paper-wide results and their limitations: In a later analysis, the rate of TCR association differed among HLA loci, with DRB1 alleles having the most associated TCRs and HLA-C alleles having the fewest. Roughly uniform sequencing depth across donors was assumed in presence/absence analyses, although this assumption may not hold. In a later analysis, several top co-occurrence clusters were reported to appear linked to parvovirus B19, influenza, CMV and Epstein-Barr virus. Linkage disequilibrium might explain the correlated functional status among segregating V segments, but an unknown experimental factor could not be excluded. Because counts were too low, seventeen rarely observed V segments, including chromosome 9 orphons, were left out of the earlier analysis of some 640 of the donors. In vitro tests confirmed that a few of the cytomegalovirus-associated TCR beta chains recognize cytomegalovirus antigens. The 87-base-pair reads could not distinguish some IMGT-functional V segments, including TRBV6-2 and TRBV6-3, so those segments were excluded. The study listed 150 to 200 TCR beta chains as associated with cytomegalovirus. The classifier was reported to diagnose cytomegalovirus status with high specificity and sensitivity in both the original and validation cohorts. Because HLA typing was unavailable for some donors at each locus, only the typed subset was used in association tests. A cluster of highly shared sequence variants was judged likely to be a technical artifact of the sequencing pipeline. The cohort was sequenced for TCR beta chains only, and without alpha or paired-chain data the features that could be detected were limited. In an earlier analysis of more than 450 of the donors, most TCR beta V segments were observed in productive rearrangements about 87% or about 30% of the time, broadly matching IMGT annotations. When HLA alleles, especially DR and DQ, strongly co-occurred, TCR associations were difficult to assign to individual alleles. Most TCR sequences were observed very rarely across donors, whereas some public TCRs were present in many individuals. Most CMV-associated TCR beta chains appeared to be HLA-restricted in a later analysis, and the HLA associations seemed to be driven largely by CMV exposure. Compared with the approximately 670-donor mean, donors in an Asian-associated ancestry cluster had fewer N-insertions in productive TCRs, according to a later genetic analysis. Immune exposure information for the cohort was limited to CMV serostatus. The authors suggested that the approach could potentially be generalized to other disease states and immunological phenotypes. A further reported finding was that TCR beta sequences accurately predicted the HLA-A and HLA-B alleles for most subjects in the first cohort. Compared with equally common non-associated chains, HLA-associated TCR beta chains in a later analysis were more clonally expanded and had lower generation probabilities. In a later analysis, some 17,000 TCR beta sequences were associated with specific HLA alleles at a false discovery rate of 0.05. V-gene and J-gene trimming of TCR beta chains was associated with a missense DCLRE1C variant in a later genetic analysis, and the association was replicated in an independent cohort.

The cohort was made up of hundreds of healthy bone marrow donors. Cohort members were all nominally healthy when sampled, although unrecorded immune exposures were likely present. The donor tested CMV seronegative and was one of the 352 seronegative cohort members. A peripheral blood sample was provided by each donor, and peripheral blood mononuclear cells were used for TCR beta sequencing. The Qiagen DNeasy Blood Extraction Kit was used to extract genomic DNA from the blood cell samples. This chain is built from TRBV18 and TRBJ2-1, with TRBD1 identical over 7 junction bases. Sequencing was carried out using PBMCs. The sequence was obtained from a man aged 40-50 years in good health and CMV-seronegative. Read as DNA, the sequence is TGTGCCAGCTCACAAGACAGGGATAATGAGCAGTTCTTC. Its translation is CASSQDRDNEQFF. Here the CDR3 is joined to the reference TRBV18 and TRBJ2-1 genes, and the full variable domain is: NAGVMQNPRHLVRRRGQEARLRCSPMKGHSHVYWYRQLPEEGLKFMVYLQKENIIDESGMPKERFSAEFPKEGPSILRIQQVVRGDSAAYFCASSQDRDNEQFFGPGTRLTVL.